The rows below give T cell receptor beta chains drawn from one sample of a study of T cell responses to AZD1222 COVID-19 vaccine. Sequencing used immunoSEQ multiplex PCR; TCRdb keeps in-frame clones, though not all of them. The sample consists of some 190,000 clones, around 92% of them appearing once. The material was peripheral blood, obtained on day 0 of AZD1222 vaccination. Source of these receptors: an adult in good health. The CDR3 runs from the conserved cysteine through the conserved F or W. Clone size appears in some rows only: once, few, many, or a class for an expanded clone.

j_gene: TRBJ2-6; abundance: .; v_gene: TRBV6-6; CDR3aa: CASTSPSGANVLTF
j_gene: TRBJ1-1; abundance: .; v_gene: TRBV5-1; CDR3aa: CASSFSLPVGSGVEAFF
j_gene: TRBJ1-4; abundance: .; v_gene: TRBV7-2; CDR3aa: CASSVQGTNEKLFF
j_gene: TRBJ1-1; abundance: .; v_gene: TRBV5-4; CDR3aa: CASSLGRNTEAFF
j_gene: TRBJ2-3; abundance: .; v_gene: TRBV30; CDR3aa: CAWSVGGAGDTQYF
j_gene: TRBJ1-2; abundance: .; v_gene: TRBV11-2; CDR3aa: CASSPNRANYGYTF
j_gene: TRBJ2-1; abundance: .; v_gene: TRBV6-2/TRBV6-3; CDR3aa: CASSWGSRGDNEQFF
j_gene: TRBJ1-2; abundance: .; v_gene: TRBV5-1; CDR3aa: CASGESYGYTF
j_gene: TRBJ1-1; abundance: .; v_gene: TRBV9; CDR3aa: CATNRGKAFF
j_gene: TRBJ1-1; abundance: .; v_gene: TRBV4-1; CDR3aa: CASSQAVVGTVAFF
j_gene: TRBJ1-2; abundance: .; v_gene: TRBV29-1; CDR3aa: CSVDRGRGGYTF
j_gene: TRBJ2-2; abundance: .; v_gene: TRBV2; CDR3aa: CASRERFWGANTGELFF
j_gene: TRBJ1-2; abundance: .; v_gene: TRBV2; CDR3aa: CASSERIGTGYGYTF
j_gene: TRBJ1-1; abundance: .; v_gene: TRBV11-2; CDR3aa: CASTPQGHTEAFF
j_gene: TRBJ1-1; abundance: .; v_gene: TRBV9; CDR3aa: CASSDVGQGGSLAEAFF
j_gene: TRBJ1-5; abundance: .; v_gene: TRBV18; CDR3aa: CASSPGQSNQPQHF
j_gene: TRBJ1-5; abundance: .; v_gene: TRBV11-2; CDR3aa: CASRAGEKQPQHF
j_gene: TRBJ1-1; abundance: .; v_gene: TRBV7-9; CDR3aa: CASSRNPGAFF
j_gene: TRBJ2-7; abundance: few; v_gene: TRBV5-6; CDR3aa: CASSFSLTYEQYF
j_gene: TRBJ1-1; abundance: .; v_gene: TRBV2; CDR3aa: CASSPLTGGTEAFF
j_gene: TRBJ1-1; abundance: .; v_gene: TRBV29-1; CDR3aa: CSANPGLVGVNTEAFF
j_gene: TRBJ2-1; abundance: few; v_gene: TRBV3-1/TRBV3-2; CDR3aa: CASSRQGADNEQFF
j_gene: TRBJ2-7; abundance: .; v_gene: TRBV7-9; CDR3aa: CASSPTPTYEQYF
j_gene: TRBJ1-4; abundance: .; v_gene: TRBV6-2/TRBV6-3; CDR3aa: CASSYAQGGDEKLFF
j_gene: TRBJ2-3; abundance: .; v_gene: TRBV9; CDR3aa: CASSAPAGVRDTQYF
j_gene: TRBJ1-5; abundance: .; v_gene: TRBV9; CDR3aa: CASSVDSAQPQHF
j_gene: TRBJ1-1; abundance: .; v_gene: TRBV5-1; CDR3aa: CASSLPGRTEAFF
j_gene: TRBJ2-4; abundance: .; v_gene: TRBV7-8; CDR3aa: CATLPGRWLAGGPTKNIQYF
j_gene: TRBJ1-5; abundance: .; v_gene: TRBV19; CDR3aa: CASSIQDSNQPQHF
j_gene: TRBJ1-2; abundance: .; v_gene: TRBV24-1; CDR3aa: CASGGAPVGYTF
j_gene: TRBJ1-1; abundance: .; v_gene: TRBV5-8; CDR3aa: CASSFRLEAFF
j_gene: TRBJ1-1; abundance: .; v_gene: TRBV19; CDR3aa: CASSIRGRLNTEAFF
j_gene: TRBJ1-2; abundance: .; v_gene: TRBV12-3/TRBV12-4; CDR3aa: CASSLGNYGYTF
j_gene: TRBJ1-6; abundance: .; v_gene: TRBV19; CDR3aa: CASSIRQGASSPLHF
j_gene: TRBJ2-5; abundance: .; v_gene: TRBV6-6; CDR3aa: CASSRGSQETQYF
j_gene: TRBJ1-2; abundance: .; v_gene: TRBV6-5; CDR3aa: CASRRTGGNYGYTF